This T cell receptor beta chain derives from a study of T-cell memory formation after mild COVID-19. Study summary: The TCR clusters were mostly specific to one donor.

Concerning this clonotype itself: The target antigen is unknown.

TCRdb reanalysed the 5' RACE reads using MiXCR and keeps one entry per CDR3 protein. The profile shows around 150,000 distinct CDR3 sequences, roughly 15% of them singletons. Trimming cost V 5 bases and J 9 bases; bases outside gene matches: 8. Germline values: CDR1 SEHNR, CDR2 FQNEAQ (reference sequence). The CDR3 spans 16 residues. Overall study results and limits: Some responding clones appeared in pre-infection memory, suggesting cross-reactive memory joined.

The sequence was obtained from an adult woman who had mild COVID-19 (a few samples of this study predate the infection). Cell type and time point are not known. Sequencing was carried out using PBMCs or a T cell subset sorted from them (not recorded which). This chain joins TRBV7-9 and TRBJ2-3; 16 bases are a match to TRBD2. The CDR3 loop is CASSPGTSGGETTQYF. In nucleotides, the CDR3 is TGTGCCAGCAGCCCGGGGACTAGCGGGGGGGAAACAACGCAGTATTTT.